The next 25 T cell receptor beta chains were all read from a single sample in a study of blood T cell repertoires in COVID-19. Sequencing used immunoSEQ multiplex PCR; TCRdb keeps in-frame clones, though not all of them. The top ten clones hold roughly 4.2% of a sample with 340,000 or so clones, approximately 86% of them seen once. The sample was PBMCs or T cells enriched from blood (not recorded which). All receptors come from a woman between 40 and 50 years old with acute COVID-19.

The V and J genes are TRBV7-3 and TRBJ2-2; no reliable D call. This CDR3 spans 16 amino acids. Germline-derived CDR1 and CDR2 are SGHTA and FQGTGA. V was trimmed by 4 bases and J by 3 bases, leaving 15 bases between them. The CDR3 sequence: CASSYYRARDTGELFF. CDR3 DNA sequence: TGTGCCAGCAGCTATTATCGAGCTCGGGACACCGGGGAGCTGTTTTTT.

The J gene is TRBJ2-3, the V gene TRBV7-9; TRBD1 matches 8 bases. V shed 5 bases, J shed 2 bases, and the junction held 12 bases outside the gene matches. The CDR3 totals 17 residues. The germline V gene encodes CDR1 SEHNR and CDR2 FQNEAQ (reference sequence). Written as DNA, the CDR3 is TGTGCCAGCAGCCGTACTGGACCGACAGGGGTCACAGATACGCAGTATTTT. Its protein is CASSRTGPTGVTDTQYF.

This clone was seen a single time. The rearrangement uses TRBV7-9 and TRBJ2-1; the D gene is possibly TRBD2 (6 bases). Germline CDR1 reads SEHNR; CDR2 reads FQNEAQ (reference sequence). The CDR3 is made up of 15 amino acids. V lost 6 bases, J lost 0 bases, and 12 bases lay in between. CDR3 sequence (DNA): TGTGCCAGCAGGGAGGGGTCGCGCTCCTACAATGAGCAGTTCTTC. The encoded protein is CASREGSRSYNEQFF.

J is TRBJ2-7 and V is TRBV9; 7 bases match TRBD2. There are 15 residues in the CDR3. The germline V gene encodes CDR1 SGDLS and CDR2 YYNGEE. V dropped 0 bases and J dropped 3; count of bases not matched to a gene: 6. CDR3 in DNA: TGTGCCAGCAGCGTAGCTAGCGGATTCCACTACGAGCAGTACTTC. This encodes CASSVASGFHYEQYF.

The chain links TRBV6-5 to TRBJ2-7, with D possibly being TRBD2 (5 bases). Germline V lookup: CDR1 MNHEY, CDR2 SVGAGI. V lost 6 bases and J 2 bases, leaving 14 bases between the germline ends. This CDR3 comprises 14 residues. The CDR3 DNA reads as TGTGCCAGCAGCGTCCACCGGGAAACCTACGAGCAGTACTTC. This gives the protein CASSVHRETYEQYF.

The chain joins TRBV7-9 to TRBJ2-3; the D gene is possibly TRBD2 (5 bases). V dropped 1 base and J dropped 2 bases, with 13 bases sitting between them. Germline lookup yields CDR1 SEHNR and CDR2 FQNEAQ (reference sequence). This CDR3 has 16 amino acids. CDR3 in amino acids: CASSLEGLATTDTQYF. CDR3 sequence (DNA): TGTGCCAGCAGCTTAGAAGGTTTAGCGACCACAGATACGCAGTATTTT. The full variable domain, with the rest looked up from reference TRBV7-9 and TRBJ2-3, is DTGVSQNPRHKITKRGQNVTFRCDPISEHNRLYWYRQTLGQGPEFLTYFQNEAQLEKSRLLSDRFSAERPKGSFSTLEIQRTEQGDSAMYLCASSLEGLATTDTQYFGPGTRLTVL.

The chain has TRBV4-1 and TRBJ2-7, with 8 nucleotides matching TRBD1. Germline loops: CDR1 MGHRA, CDR2 YSYEKL. J was trimmed by 2 bases and V by 3 bases; bases with no gene match: 6. This CDR3 is built from 15 residues. CDR3 amino acids: CASSQNDRGTYEQYF. In nucleotides, the CDR3 is TGCGCCAGCAGCCAGAACGACAGGGGTACCTACGAGCAGTACTTC.

The rearrangement uses TRBV28 and TRBJ1-5; TRBD1 agrees at 8 bases. Germline loops: CDR1 MDHEN, CDR2 SYDVKM. The junction had 13 bases not matched to a gene; V was cut back by 4 bases and J by 11 bases. The CDR3 consists of 15 residues. CDR3 nucleotides: TGTGCCAGCAGTTGGGCCGGAGGGACAGGTGTTTCCCAGCATTTT. Translated: CASSWAGGTGVSQHF.

In this sample, this clone turned up once. The chain couples TRBV19 to TRBJ1-1, with 8 positions matching TRBD1. The junction had 8 bases not matched to a gene; V was cut back by 10 bases and J by 4 bases. Germline V CDR1 and CDR2: LNHDA, SQIVND (reference sequence). The CDR3 extends over 13 amino acids. The CDR3 coding sequence is TGTGCCACTGGGACAGGACGGAGCACTGAAGCTTTCTTT. Protein sequence: CATGTGRSTEAFF.

The V gene is TRBV24-1, the J gene TRBJ2-1, with 7 bases lining up with TRBD2. The CDR3 loop spans 15 amino acids. Trimming at V came to 5 bases and at J to 6 bases, leaving 9 bases not matched to a gene. Germline V lookup: CDR1 KGHDR, CDR2 SFDVKD. The CDR3 DNA follows: TGTGCCACCAGTGGACCGGGAGGTAAAGGCAATGAGCAGTTCTTC. Translated, it gives CATSGPGGKGNEQFF.

The chain links TRBV7-3 to TRBJ1-2; no firm D call. V shed 5 bases and J shed 5 bases, with 21 bases lying between them. This CDR3 comprises 16 residues. CDR1 SGHTA and CDR2 FQGTGA come from the germline V gene. The CDR3 coding sequence is TGTGCCAGCAGCCCCCCTCGGGTGAGGATCCCGTATGGCTACACCTTC. This encodes CASSPPRVRIPYGYTF.

The CDR3 loop is CATLRGGLEAFF. The CDR3, as DNA: TGTGCCACCCTCCGGGGGGGCCTTGAAGCTTTCTTT. The rearrangement links TRBV28 to TRBJ1-1; possibly TRBD1 for D (6 bases). Per germline, CDR1 MDHEN and CDR2 SYDVKM. V lost 10 bases and J lost 7, with 16 bases in between. This CDR3 spans 12 amino acids.

The chain has TRBV5-4 and TRBJ2-1, with 11 bases identical to TRBD2. Per germline, CDR1 SGHNT and CDR2 YYREEE (reference sequence). CDR3 length: 16 residues. The V segment lost 4 bases and the J segment 2 bases; nucleotides outside the gene matches: 5. CDR3 in DNA: TGTGCCAGCAGCGTGGGGACTAGCGGCACCTACAATGAGCAGTTCTTC. Protein product: CASSVGTSGTYNEQFF.

The chain is built from TRBV28 and TRBJ2-2; 7 bases agree with TRBD2. The CDR3 runs to 14 residues. Germline lookup yields CDR1 MDHEN and CDR2 SYDVKM. The ends lost 7 bases at V and 5 bases at J; junction bases unmatched: 7. CDR3 coding DNA: TGTGCCAGCACCCGGACTAGTTCAACCGGGGAGCTGTTTTTT. It specifies CASTRTSSTGELFF.

This clone was seen a handful of times. The chain combines TRBV6-2 or TRBV6-3 with TRBJ1-6; D is ambiguous. Germline V gene sequence: CDR1 MNHEY, CDR2 SVGEGT. V lost 5 bases and J lost 0, with 20 bases in between. The CDR3 is 19 residues long. CDR3 in DNA: TGTGCCAGCAGTACGCGATCGGGAGGACCGGACTCCTATAATTCACCCCTCCACTTT. Encoded protein: CASSTRSGGPDSYNSPLHF.

The gene calls are TRBV18 and TRBJ2-7, with 10 nucleotides matching TRBD1. V dropped 4 bases and J dropped 7; count of bases not matched to a gene: 13. CDR1 is KGHSH, CDR2 LQKENI, per germline. There are 16 residues in the CDR3. CDR3 residues: CASSRSGDRGSVEQYF. The DNA for the CDR3 is TGTGCCAGCTCACGCTCCGGGGACAGGGGTTCTGTGGAGCAGTACTTC.

The chain links TRBV9 to TRBJ2-5, with TRBD2 matching over 11 bases. Germline CDR1 reads SGDLS; CDR2 reads YYNGEE. J gave up 1 base and V 0 bases, and 5 bases lay outside the gene matches. The CDR3 is 17 residues long. The CDR3: CASSVAGSGGVQETQYF. The CDR3 nucleotides read TGTGCCAGCAGCGTAGCTGGTAGCGGGGGGGTCCAAGAGACCCAGTACTTC.

V gene TRBV27 combines with J gene TRBJ2-3; the D gene is possibly TRBD2 (6 bases). The CDR3 totals 15 residues. V gave up 3 bases and J gave up 1 base, with 11 bases separating them. Germline V CDR1 and CDR2: MNHEY, SMNVEV (reference sequence). CDR3 in amino acids: CASSLGGRGTDTQYF. The CDR3 DNA sequence: TGTGCCAGCAGTTTGGGGGGACGGGGCACAGATACGCAGTATTTT.

The sample holds one count of this clone. The chain is built from TRBV21-1 and TRBJ2-1; the table's D call, TRBD2, was not checked against the DNA. TRBV21-1 is recorded as a pseudogene. This CDR3 is 12 amino acids long. CDR3 in amino acids: CASTLGGYEQFF. The CDR3 DNA sequence: TGTGCCAGCACCTTAGGAGGGTATGAGCAGTTCTTC.

The chain joins TRBV7-2 to TRBJ2-2; 7 bases fit TRBD1. Germline loops: CDR1 SGHTA, CDR2 FQGNSA. J gave up 9 bases and V 1 base, and 2 bases lay outside the gene matches. CDR3 length equals 13 residues. This CDR3 is CASSLEGAWELFF. For the CDR3, the DNA is TGTGCCAGCAGCTTAGAGGGGGCCTGGGAGCTGTTTTTT.

V usage is TRBV12-3 or TRBV12-4 and J usage is TRBJ1-2; D gene unclear. CDR3 length equals 12 residues. Trimming left V 5 bases short and J 4 bases short, with 8 bases between. The chain's CDR3 is CASSAVGYGYTF. The CDR3, as DNA: TGTGCCAGCAGTGCGGTCGGCTATGGCTACACCTTC.

V and J are TRBV7-6 and TRBJ2-3; 11 bases are a match to TRBD2. Per the germline V gene, CDR1 is SGHVS and CDR2 is FNYEAQ. The V segment lost 5 bases and the J segment 9 bases; nucleotides outside the gene matches: 7. This CDR3 comprises 14 residues. The CDR3 DNA follows: TGTGCCAGCAGCACACTAGCGGGGGACACCACGCAGTATTTT. This sequence encodes CASSTLAGDTTQYF.

This sequence joins TRBV6-6 and TRBJ1-1; D remains ambiguous. There are 13 residues in the CDR3. With 7 bases removed from V and 0 bases from J, the gap between germline ends came to 9 bases. Germline loops: CDR1 MNHNY, CDR2 SVGAGI (reference sequence). The CDR3 DNA follows: TGTGCCAGCACGTATGGGCTGAACACTGAAGCTTTCTTT. Translation: CASTYGLNTEAFF.

The V gene is TRBV4-3, the J gene TRBJ2-7; D call uncertain. This CDR3 comprises 15 residues. V gave up 3 bases and J gave up 0 bases, with 12 bases separating them. Germline V gene data show CDR1 as LGHNA and CDR2 as YSLEER. Here the CDR3 DNA reads TGCGCCAGCAGCCATGAATGGGCCGCCTCCTACGAGCAGTACTTC. This translates into CASSHEWAASYEQYF.

The J gene is TRBJ1-2, the V gene TRBV3-1 (or the pseudogene TRBV3-2), with D perhaps matching TRBD1 (6 bases). The CDR3 totals 13 residues. Germline CDR1 LGHDT, CDR2 YNNKEL (reference sequence). Trimming removed 3 bases from V and 7 bases from J, with 12 bases in between. DNA of the CDR3: TGTGCCAGCAGCCAGGGACATGGTAGTGGCTACACCTTC. Its translation is CASSQGHGSGYTF.